The 32 T cell receptor beta chains below come from one sample, sequenced in a study of response to subunit inactivated influenza vaccine. TCRdb reanalysed the RT-PCR reads using MiXCR and keeps one entry per CDR3 protein. Found here are 860,000 or so distinct CDR3 sequences, about 20% of them singletons; the top ten hold 9.5% to 13%. The sample in question was PBMCs from blood, obtained around 5 days after vaccination. These receptors all come from a man aged 50-60 years who received an inactivated influenza vaccine.

This clonotype has more than one count but fewer than ten. V and J are TRBV5-1 and TRBJ2-1, with 11 positions matching TRBD2. This CDR3 spans 16 amino acids. J gave up 6 bases and V 4 bases, and 9 bases lay outside the gene matches. CDR1 is SGHRS, CDR2 YFSETQ, per germline. The CDR3 sequence is CASSLITGTSGNEQFF. CDR3 sequence (DNA): TGCGCCAGCAGCCTCATAACAGGGACTAGCGGCAATGAGCAGTTCTTC.

The chain carries TRBV10-3 and TRBJ1-6; D is ambiguous. The germline V gene encodes CDR1 ENHRY and CDR2 SYGVKD. Trimming shortened V by 2 bases and J by 0 bases, and 8 bases separated the two germline ends. CDR3 length equals 16 residues. This CDR3 is CAISERSSSYNSPLHF. CDR3 bases: TGTGCCATCAGTGAGAGGTCGAGCTCCTATAATTCACCCCTCCACTTT.

This clonotype was seen only a few times. This chain connects TRBV10-3 to TRBJ2-7; the match to TRBD1 covers 8 bases. CDR1 is ENHRY, CDR2 SYGVKD, per germline. J gave up 4 bases and V 8 bases, and 16 bases lay outside the gene matches. The CDR3 contains 16 residues. The CDR3 loop is CAIAEVPGQDRYEQYF. For the CDR3, the DNA is TGTGCCATCGCGGAGGTACCGGGACAGGACCGATACGAGCAGTACTTC.

This clonotype has just a few counts. The rearrangement links TRBV12-3 or TRBV12-4 to TRBJ1-5; 7 bases are shared with TRBD1. With 6 bases clipped from V and 6 bases from J, the junction kept 8 bases outside the gene matches. The CDR3 covers 14 residues. The DNA of the CDR3 is TGTGCCAGCAGACATCAGGGGGTCGGTCAGCCCCAGCATTTT. Translating it yields CASRHQGVGQPQHF.

V usage is TRBV29-1 and J usage is TRBJ1-1; 8 nucleotides align to TRBD1. CDR3 length: 13 amino acids. Germline trimming cut 5 bases from V and 4 bases from J; bases unmatched to any gene: 6. CDR1 SQVTM and CDR2 ANQGSEA come from the germline V gene. The CDR3 sequence: CSVTGGSGTEAFF. CDR3 coding DNA: TGCAGCGTTACAGGGGGTAGCGGCACTGAAGCTTTCTTT.

The gene calls are TRBV5-1 and TRBJ2-2; 8 bases line up with TRBD2. CDR3 size: 19 residues. Germline V gene sequence: CDR1 SGHRS, CDR2 YFSETQ. Germline trimming cut 4 bases from V and 0 bases from J; bases unmatched to any gene: 14. CDR3 nucleotide sequence: TGCGCCAGCAGCCTCCGTGGGGCGGGGGGCCTCGCGAACACCGGGGAGCTGTTTTTT. This codes for CASSLRGAGGLANTGELFF.

This clonotype was detected only a few times. The genes are TRBV7-8 and TRBJ2-1; no clear D. The CDR3 has 15 amino acids. Germline CDR1 is SGHVS and CDR2 is FQNEAQ. V lost 2 bases and J lost 4, with 12 bases in between. Here the CDR3 DNA reads TGTGCCAGCAGCTTAACTCGCGGTCTGTACAATGAGCAGTTCTTC. It yields the protein CASSLTRGLYNEQFF.

This clonotype has a handful of counts. CDR3 protein: CASSWTAGDTQYF. CDR3 coding DNA: TGTGCCAGCAGCTGGACGGCCGGAGATACGCAGTATTTT. The rearrangement links TRBV25-1 to TRBJ2-3; D not certain. The V end was cut by 6 bases, the J end by 5 bases, with 12 bases between. The CDR3 is 13 residues long. From germline, CDR1 is MGHDK and CDR2 SYGVNS.

This clonotype appeared a single time. This chain joins TRBV5-1 and TRBJ2-7, with D perhaps TRBD1 or TRBD2 (7 bases each). This CDR3 has 16 residues. V was pared by 0 bases and J by 2 bases, with 15 bases between. The germline V gene has CDR1 SGHRS and CDR2 YFSETQ. Here the CDR3 reads CASSLAPGGGAYEQYF. The CDR3 DNA reads as TGCGCCAGCAGCTTGGCCCCAGGGGGGGGGGCCTACGAGCAGTACTTC.

This clonotype has more than one count but fewer than ten. This chain links TRBV12-3 or TRBV12-4 with TRBJ2-3; D remains ambiguous. The CDR3 runs to 11 residues. The CDR3 DNA reads as TGTGCAGACGCAGCAGCAGATACGCAGTATTTT. Translation: CADAAADTQYF.

This clonotype was seen at least ten times. The rearrangement uses TRBV29-1 and TRBJ2-1, with D hard to call. Looked up from germline, CDR1 is SQVTM and CDR2 is ANQGSEA. The ends were cut back, 5 bases at V and 6 bases at J, with 5 bases in the middle. This CDR3 spans 10 amino acids. The CDR3 loop is CSVYSNEQFF. CDR3 coding DNA: TGCAGCGTTTATAGCAATGAGCAGTTCTTC.

The chain combines TRBV7-3 with TRBJ2-1; tentatively, D is TRBD2 (5 bases). The CDR3 covers 17 residues. V gave up 2 bases and J gave up 4 bases, with 18 bases separating them. Germline CDR1 reads SGHTA; CDR2 reads FQGTGA. CDR3 nucleotides: TGTGCCAGCAGCTTATCTCATAGCGCCGGAACGTACAATGAGCAGTTCTTC. This gives the protein CASSLSHSAGTYNEQFF. The entire variable domain, with the rest obtained from reference TRBV7-3 and TRBJ2-1, is as follows: GAGVSQTPSNKVTEKGKYVELRCDPISGHTALYWYRQSLGQGPEFLIYFQGTGAADDSGLPNDRFFAVRPEGSVSTLKIQRTERGDSAVYLCASSLSHSAGTYNEQFFGPGTRLTVL.

In this sample, this clonotype turned up many times. The V and J genes are TRBV20-1 and TRBJ2-1; possibly TRBD2 for D (6 bases). CDR3 length: 15 residues. Germline loops: CDR1 DFQATT, CDR2 SNEGSKA (reference sequence). V shed 3 bases and J shed 4 bases, with 16 bases lying between them. The CDR3 DNA reads TGCAGTGCTAGGGAAGCCGGGAGACTATACAATGAGCAGTTCTTC. Protein product: CSAREAGRLYNEQFF.

V gene TRBV6-1 combines with J gene TRBJ2-1; 11 bases are shared with TRBD1. The V gene's germline CDR1 is MNHNS and CDR2 SASEGT. The ends lost 11 bases at V and 9 bases at J; junction bases unmatched: 12. The CDR3 is 14 residues long. The CDR3 reads CAARGGQGAGEQFF. The CDR3 coding sequence is TGTGCCGCCAGGGGAGGACAGGGGGCAGGTGAGCAGTTCTTC.

This chain joins TRBV11-2 and TRBJ2-7; D may be TRBD2 (6 bases). The V gene's germline CDR1 is SGHAT and CDR2 FQNNGV. The CDR3 consists of 14 residues. The germline V and J ends were trimmed by 5 bases and 4 bases, with 15 bases remaining between them. Written as DNA, the CDR3 is TGTGCCAGCAGCGCCGTGCGGGGTCAATACGAGCAGTACTTC. Amino acids: CASSAVRGQYEQYF.

The CDR3 nucleotides read TGTGCCAGCAGCTCCCTTGCGGGGGGGCTTGTCTACGAGCAGTACTTC. Translation: CASSSLAGGLVYEQYF. The V call is TRBV6-2 or TRBV6-3, the J call TRBJ2-7; 9 bases line up with TRBD2. The trim removed 6 bases at V and 3 bases at J, leaving 12 bases unmatched. The CDR3 spans 16 residues. CDR1 and CDR2 from the germline V gene are MNHEY and SVGEGT.

This rearrangement joins TRBV5-1 to TRBJ2-4; D not certain. Germline values: CDR1 SGHRS, CDR2 YFSETQ. V lost 4 bases, J lost 9 bases, and 14 bases lay in between. CDR3 length: 13 amino acids. CDR3 residues: CASSPEIGRIQYF. As DNA, the CDR3 is TGCGCCAGCAGCCCGGAGATCGGGCGCATTCAGTACTTC.

In this sample, this clonotype turned up a few times. The chain combines TRBV5-1 with TRBJ2-3; D is perhaps TRBD2 (5 bases). V lost 7 bases and J lost 0, with 6 bases in between. Germline assignment: CDR1 SGHRS and CDR2 YFSETQ. The CDR3 consists of 12 residues. CDR3 amino acids: CASGLSTDTQYF. The CDR3 nucleotides are TGCGCCAGCGGACTTAGCACAGATACGCAGTATTTT.

The sample holds a few counts of this clonotype. The V call is TRBV2, the J call TRBJ1-2; the D is unclear. Germline assignment: CDR1 SNHLY and CDR2 FYNNEI. This CDR3 spans 13 amino acids. With 0 bases removed from V and 4 bases from J, the gap between germline ends came to 6 bases. The CDR3 sequence is CASSEARGYGYTF. The CDR3 bases are TGTGCCAGCAGTGAAGCGAGAGGCTATGGCTACACCTTC.

This clonotype occurred a few times. The V and J genes are TRBV7-3 and TRBJ1-6; possibly TRBD1 for D (5 bases). Germline V CDR1 and CDR2: SGHTA, FQGTGA. CDR3 length: 14 residues. Trimming left V 1 base short and J 10 bases short, with 11 bases between. CDR3 in amino acids: CASSLNARGSPLHF. The CDR3 DNA reads as TGTGCCAGCAGCTTAAACGCCCGGGGCTCACCCCTCCACTTT.

On this clonotype: A much larger clonotype is one base distant, so this may be a read error. V and J are TRBV9 and TRBJ2-5; D not certain. The CDR3 runs 13 residues. V dropped 4 bases and J dropped 1 base, with 8 bases sitting between them. Germline loops: CDR1 SGDLS, CDR2 YYNGEE. The CDR3 region is CASSRWGQETQYF. The CDR3 DNA reads as TGTGCCAGCAGCCGCTGGGGCCAAGAGACCCAGTACTTC.

This clonotype was picked up a small number of times. The chain carries TRBV6-5 and TRBJ2-1; possible D gene TRBD1, 5 bases. Germline V gene lookup returns CDR1 MNHEY and CDR2 SVGAGI. This CDR3 contains 14 residues. Trimming took off 0 bases at V and 4 bases at J, with 7 bases between the two ends. The CDR3 nucleotides are TGTGCCAGCAGTTACTCCCCAGGGTACAATGAGCAGTTCTTC. Translated, it gives CASSYSPGYNEQFF.

This clonotype has at least ten counts. The chain uses TRBV20-1 and TRBJ2-7; D is perhaps TRBD1 or TRBD2 (5 bases each). Germline V gene data show CDR1 as DFQATT and CDR2 as SNEGSKA (reference sequence). The length of the CDR3 is 14 residues. V lost 6 bases and J lost 6, with 21 bases in between. The CDR3 region is CSALGGSLGSEQYF. DNA for the CDR3: TGCAGTGCCCTTGGGGGTTCCTTGGGGTCCGAGCAGTACTTC.

This clonotype showed up just a few times. The chain employs TRBV5-5 and TRBJ2-2; a weak D match, TRBD1 (5 bases). The CDR3 is 17 residues long. Trimming removed 1 base at V and 1 base at J, with 14 bases between. Germline V gives CDR1 SGHKS, CDR2 YYEKEE (reference sequence). CDR3 nucleotides: TGTGCCAGCAGCTTGAAGCAGGGTCCTTTGAACACCGGGGAGCTGTTTTTT. Translation gives CASSLKQGPLNTGELFF.

The genes are TRBV7-6 and TRBJ2-3, with 9 bases identical to TRBD2. Germline values: CDR1 SGHVS, CDR2 FNYEAQ. The V gene end was trimmed by 0 bases and the J gene end by 7 bases; junction bases not matched to a gene: 23. The CDR3 runs 21 residues. This chain's CDR3 is CASSLASGLGIVAGVGYTQYF. Here the CDR3 DNA reads TGTGCCAGCAGCTTAGCGTCGGGATTGGGTATCGTAGCGGGAGTAGGATATACGCAGTATTTT.

This clonotype was seen more than once but under ten times. The chain recombines TRBV6-1 with TRBJ2-2, with D perhaps matching TRBD1 (6 bases). In germline, CDR1 is MNHNS, CDR2 SASEGT. Trimming pared 2 bases from V and 0 bases from J, leaving 7 bases between. The CDR3 is made up of 15 amino acids. CDR3: CASSETGPNTGELFF. The CDR3 DNA is TGTGCCAGCAGTGAAACAGGGCCGAACACCGGGGAGCTGTTTTTT.

This clonotype appeared a few times. The chain employs TRBV7-2 and TRBJ2-3; D is possibly TRBD2 (6 bases). The germline gives CDR1 SGHTA, CDR2 FQGNSA. V lost 5 bases and J lost 4, with 16 bases in between. The CDR3 sequence is 15 residues long. The CDR3 DNA is TGTGCCAGCAGCATACCCAGCGGGCGGTCAGATACGCAGTATTTT. Encoded protein: CASSIPSGRSDTQYF.

The chain employs TRBV10-1 and TRBJ1-1; D not certain. This CDR3 spans 13 amino acids. V lost 2 bases and J 0 bases, leaving 4 bases between the germline ends. The germline CDR1 and CDR2 sequences are WNHNN and SYGVQD (reference sequence). For the CDR3, the DNA is TGCGCCAGCAGTGAGAGAGTGAACACTGAAGCTTTCTTT. This translates into CASSERVNTEAFF.

The CDR3 region is CASSDRRVSKEQFF. The CDR3 region has the DNA TGTGCCAGCAGCGACAGGAGAGTGTCTAAGGAGCAGTTCTTC. This chain uses TRBV12-3 or TRBV12-4 with TRBJ2-1, with a possible D match to TRBD1 (6 bases). Trimming stripped 6 bases from V and 10 bases from J, with 19 bases between. The CDR3 runs 14 residues.

V gene TRBV24-1 combines with J gene TRBJ1-5; D perhaps matches TRBD1 (6 bases). The CDR3 is 12 amino acids. The V end was cut by 3 bases, the J end by 11 bases, with 10 bases between. The V gene's germline CDR1 is KGHDR and CDR2 SFDVKD. The CDR3, as DNA: TGTGCCACCAGTGATGTGGGGGGCACCCAGCATTTT. It translates to CATSDVGGTQHF.

This clonotype has only a few counts. V is TRBV5-6 and J is TRBJ2-3; 13 bases align to TRBD2. Germline V gene lookup returns CDR1 SGHDT and CDR2 YYEEEE. The trim removed 3 bases at V and 0 bases at J, leaving 7 bases unmatched. The CDR3 is made up of 18 amino acids. As DNA, the CDR3 is TGTGCCAGCAGCTGGGGACTAGCGGGAAGTGTAAGCACAGATACGCAGTATTTT. This translates into CASSWGLAGSVSTDTQYF. The full variable domain, with the rest looked up from reference TRBV5-6 and TRBJ2-3, is DAGVTQSPTHLIKTRGQQVTLRCSPKSGHDTVSWYQQALGQGPQFIFQYYEEEERQRGNFPDRFSGHQFPNYSSELNVNALLLGDSALYLCASSWGLAGSVSTDTQYFGPGTRLTVL.

The rearrangement links TRBV7-6 to TRBJ2-7; 8 bases are a match to TRBD2. The trim removed 8 bases at V and 0 bases at J, leaving 3 bases unmatched. Germline CDR1 SGHVS, CDR2 FNYEAQ. CDR3 length equals 13 residues. Here the CDR3 DNA reads TGTGCCAGCGCGGGAGGCAGCTCCTACGAGCAGTACTTC. Its translation is CASAGGSSYEQYF.